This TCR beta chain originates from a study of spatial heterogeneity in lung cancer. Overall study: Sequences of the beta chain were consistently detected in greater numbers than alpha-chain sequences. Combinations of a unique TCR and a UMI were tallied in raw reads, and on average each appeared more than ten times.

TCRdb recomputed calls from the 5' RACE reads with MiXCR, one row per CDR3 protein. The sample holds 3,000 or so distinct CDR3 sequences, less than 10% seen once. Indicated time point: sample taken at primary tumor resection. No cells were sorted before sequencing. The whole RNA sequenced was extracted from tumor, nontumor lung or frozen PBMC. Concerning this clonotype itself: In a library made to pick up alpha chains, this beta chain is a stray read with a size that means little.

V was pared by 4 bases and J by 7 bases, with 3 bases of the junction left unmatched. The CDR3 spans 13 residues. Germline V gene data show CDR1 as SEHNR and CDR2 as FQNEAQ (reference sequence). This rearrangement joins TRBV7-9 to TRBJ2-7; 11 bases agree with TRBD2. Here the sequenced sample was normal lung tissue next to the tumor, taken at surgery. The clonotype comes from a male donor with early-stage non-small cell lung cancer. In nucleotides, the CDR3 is TGTGCCAGCAGCTCCCTAGCGGGAGGTGAGCAGTACTTC. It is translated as CASSSLAGGEQYF.